Below are 32 T cell receptor beta chains sequenced from a single sample in a study of blood T cells in healthy people across ages. The authors ran a second PCR of roughly 6 to 12 cycles using a sample-barcoded 5' primer and a J-beta primer mix. TCRdb reprocessed the 5' RACE reads with MiXCR, giving one entry per CDR3 protein. This table has hundreds of thousands of distinct CDR3 sequences, roughly 49% appearing once. Sequenced sample: blood. These receptor sequences come from a woman aged 60-70 years in good health.

Concerning this clonotype itself: Just one base apart from a much larger clone, this may be a read error. The gene calls are TRBV4-1 and TRBJ2-2; 9 positions match TRBD2. This CDR3 spans 15 amino acids. The germline V gene has CDR1 MGHRA and CDR2 YSYEKL. The CDR3 bases are TGCACCAGCAGCCAAGAAGGGACTAGCCCCGGGGAGCTGTTTTTT. It specifies CTSSQEGTSPGELFF.

The gene calls are TRBV20-1 and TRBJ2-1, with TRBD2 identical over 9 bases. The CDR3 extends over 15 amino acids. V gave up 3 bases and J gave up 4 bases; unmatched junction bases: 7. In germline, CDR1 is DFQATT, CDR2 SNEGSKA (reference sequence). The CDR3 sequence: CSASGRAGGYNEQFF. In nucleotides, the CDR3 is TGCAGTGCTAGTGGAAGAGCGGGAGGATACAATGAGCAGTTCTTC.

With regard to this clonotype: Its ends do not fully match the called genes, so a read error is possible. The V and J genes are TRBV9 and TRBJ1-1; 8 bases fit TRBD1. This CDR3 region has 14 residues. Germline loops: CDR1 SGDLS, CDR2 YYNGEE. The CDR3 DNA follows: TGTGCCCGCAGCGCGGACAGGGCAAACACTGAAGCTTTCTTT. This sequence encodes CARSADRANTEAFF.

The CDR3 DNA reads TGTGCCATCAGTGGGGTAGCAGAGACCCAGTACTTC. Its translation: CAISGVAETQYF. The genes are TRBV10-3 and TRBJ2-5; D remains unclear. V gave up 4 bases and J gave up 4 bases, with 7 bases separating them. This CDR3 is built from 12 residues. Looked up from germline, CDR1 is ENHRY and CDR2 is SYGVKD.

This clonotype has just a few counts. The chain employs TRBV4-3 and TRBJ2-7, with D tentatively TRBD1 or TRBD2 (7 bases each). Trimming stripped 0 bases from V and 7 bases from J, with 19 bases between. The germline CDR1 and CDR2 sequences are LGHNA and YSLEER. The CDR3 contains 16 residues. The CDR3 loop reads CASSQDRTRGPWEQYF. The CDR3 DNA follows: TGCGCCAGCAGCCAAGACCGGACTAGGGGGCCTTGGGAGCAGTACTTC.

This sequence joins TRBV5-1 and TRBJ2-4; 10 nucleotides line up with TRBD1. Germline-derived CDR1 and CDR2 are SGHRS and YFSETQ. CDR3 size: 14 residues. Trimming cost V 0 bases and J 13 bases; bases outside gene matches: 7. CDR3 sequence (DNA): TGCGCCAGCAGCTTGGAGACAGGGGGCGCTGCCCAGTACTTC. Its translation is CASSLETGGAAQYF.

The rearrangement uses TRBV5-1 and TRBJ2-1; 7 nucleotides line up with TRBD1. The ends lost 4 bases at V and 6 bases at J; junction bases unmatched: 16. Germline assignment: CDR1 SGHRS and CDR2 YFSETQ. This CDR3 spans 17 amino acids. The CDR3 nucleotides are TGCGCCAGCAGCACGGGACAGACTCTAGTAACCGTCAATGAGCAGTTCTTC. Protein product: CASSTGQTLVTVNEQFF.

CDR3 in amino acids: CASRDPRYEQYF. The CDR3 DNA reads as TGTGCCTCCCGGGACCCACGTTACGAGCAGTACTTC. The chain joins TRBV10-3 to TRBJ2-7; D might be TRBD1 or TRBD2, each matching 5 bases. The CDR3 contains 12 residues. Trimming left V 11 bases short and J 4 bases short, with 15 bases between. The germline V gene encodes CDR1 ENHRY and CDR2 SYGVKD.

This chain links TRBV5-1 with TRBJ2-1, with a weak D call TRBD1 (5 bases). The DNA matches TRBJ2-7 better at its end, which makes the J call doubtful. The CDR3 is made up of 13 amino acids. Germline CDR1 SGHRS, CDR2 YFSETQ. In DNA form, the CDR3 reads TGCGCCAGCAGCTTGGGGTTGGACAACGAGCAGTACTTC. This codes for CASSLGLDNEQYF.

The sample holds one count of this clonotype. This chain's CDR3 is CASSLSGGTITYEQYF. CDR3 nucleotides: TGTGCCAGCAGTTTATCAGGGGGGACGATAACTTACGAGCAGTACTTC. V gene TRBV27 combines with J gene TRBJ2-7; possibly TRBD1 or TRBD2 for D (6 bases each). Deletions cut 0 bases from V and 4 bases from J, with 16 bases between. This CDR3 is built from 16 residues. Germline lookup yields CDR1 MNHEY and CDR2 SMNVEV (reference sequence).

The rearrangement uses TRBV5-6 and TRBJ2-4; 9 bases fit TRBD1. Per germline, CDR1 SGHDT and CDR2 YYEEEE. The CDR3 extends over 17 amino acids. The V and J ends lost 4 bases and 0 bases, in that order; junction bases with no gene match: 8. DNA for the CDR3: TGTGCCAGCAGCAGGGGACAGGGAAAAGTAGCCAAAAACATTCAGTACTTC. As protein: CASSRGQGKVAKNIQYF.

The chain is built from TRBV10-3 and TRBJ2-1; 15 bases agree with TRBD2. V dropped 1 base and J dropped 7; count of bases not matched to a gene: 2. Germline V gene data show CDR1 as ENHRY and CDR2 as SYGVKD. The length of the CDR3 is 16 residues. CDR3 amino acids: CAISELGLAGGNEQFF. CDR3 nucleotide sequence: TGTGCCATCAGTGAGTTAGGACTAGCGGGAGGGAATGAGCAGTTCTTC.

This clonotype has only a few counts. This rearrangement joins TRBV11-2 to TRBJ2-4, with 7 bases fitting TRBD2. After removal of 1 base from V and 0 bases from J, the junction contained 3 bases not matched to a gene. There are 16 residues in the CDR3. The germline V gene encodes CDR1 SGHAT and CDR2 FQNNGV. Here the CDR3 DNA reads TGTGCCAGCAGCTTAGCGCGGGGGATAGCCAAAAACATTCAGTACTTC. It encodes CASSLARGIAKNIQYF.

V is TRBV5-1 and J is TRBJ2-1; TRBD2 matches 10 bases. Germline V gives CDR1 SGHRS, CDR2 YFSETQ. The CDR3 is 14 residues long. With V trimmed by 5 bases and J by 7 bases, 6 bases remained unmatched. The DNA for the CDR3 is TGCGCCAGCAGATATCTAGCGGGAGCAAATGAGCAGTTCTTC. It is translated as CASRYLAGANEQFF.

This clonotype was detected a few times. This rearrangement joins TRBV5-6 to TRBJ1-2; 7 bases are shared with TRBD1. Germline CDR1 reads SGHDT; CDR2 reads YYEEEE. This CDR3 region has 15 residues. V dropped 4 bases and J dropped 1; count of bases not matched to a gene: 7. The CDR3 loop reads CASSQGQNLNYGYTF. The CDR3 DNA reads TGTGCCAGCAGCCAGGGACAGAACCTTAACTATGGCTACACCTTC. Combining the CDR3 with reference TRBV5-6 and TRBJ1-2 gives the whole variable domain DAGVTQSPTHLIKTRGQQVTLRCSPKSGHDTVSWYQQALGQGPQFIFQYYEEEERQRGNFPDRFSGHQFPNYSSELNVNALLLGDSALYLCASSQGQNLNYGYTFGSGTRLTVV.

The gene calls are TRBV18 and TRBJ2-7; perhaps TRBD1 as D (6 bases). The germline V gene has CDR1 KGHSH and CDR2 LQKENI. Trimming shortened V by 3 bases and J by 2 bases, and 14 bases separated the two germline ends. The CDR3 length is 15 residues. The CDR3 loop is CASSPNRVLTYEQYF. CDR3 sequence (DNA): TGTGCCAGCTCACCGAACAGGGTTCTTACCTACGAGCAGTACTTC.

Points on this clonotype: A read error may be the cause here, since a much bigger clone is one base away. J is TRBJ2-5 and V is TRBV25-1, with a tentative D call TRBD1 (6 bases). The last part of the DNA fits TRBJ2-7 better; the J call may be wrong. The CDR3 is 13 amino acids. The germline V gene encodes CDR1 MGHDK and CDR2 SYGVNS. The CDR3 spells CASSTQGVYEQYF. CDR3 sequence (DNA): TGTGCCAGCAGCACACAGGGAGTCTACGAGCAGTACTTC.

The chain carries TRBV7-9 and TRBJ2-5, with 8 bases matching TRBD1. The end of the DNA aligns better with TRBJ2-7, so the J call may be wrong. Germline CDR1 SEHNR, CDR2 FQNEAQ (reference sequence). The CDR3 loop spans 14 amino acids. CDR3 nucleotide sequence: TGTGCCAGCAGCCAGACAGGGGAGGCCCACGAGCAGTACTTC. Protein: CASSQTGEAHEQYF.

This chain uses TRBV20-1 with TRBJ2-7; 7 bases fit TRBD1. The CDR3 length is 14 residues. The V and J ends lost 1 base and 3 bases, in that order; junction bases with no gene match: 6. Germline V CDR1 and CDR2: DFQATT, SNEGSKA (reference sequence). CDR3 sequence (DNA): TGCAGTGCTAGAGGAGGCGCAGGGGGCTACGAGCAGTACTTC. It codes for CSARGGAGGYEQYF.

A few counts support this clonotype. This chain joins TRBV27 and TRBJ1-4; 7 nucleotides align to TRBD1. With 6 bases clipped from V and 3 bases from J, the junction kept 1 base outside the gene matches. CDR1 and CDR2 (germline): MNHEY, SMNVEV (reference sequence). The CDR3 totals 13 residues. CDR3 sequence: CASSGTANEKLFF. The DNA for the CDR3 is TGTGCCAGCAGCGGGACAGCTAATGAAAAACTGTTTTTT.

This chain connects TRBV15 to TRBJ1-2; 7 nucleotides align to TRBD1. Germline CDR1 is LNHNV and CDR2 is YYDKDF (reference sequence). V was clipped by 1 base and J by 4 bases; unmatched bases: 3. This CDR3 contains 14 residues. Here the CDR3 reads CATSRGRDSYGYTF. The CDR3 coding sequence is TGTGCCACCAGCAGAGGGAGGGACAGCTATGGCTACACCTTC.

The rearrangement uses TRBV6-2 or TRBV6-3 and TRBJ1-1; unclear D gene. Germline CDR1 is MNHEY and CDR2 is SVGEGT. The CDR3 consists of 17 residues. V lost 0 bases and J 5 bases, leaving 19 bases between the germline ends. The CDR3 region has the DNA TGTGCCAGCAGTTACTCGATCAATACTGGGGTAGAGACTGAAGCTTTCTTT. Protein: CASSYSINTGVETEAFF.

Details on this clonotype: A clone one base away is much larger, so this may be a read error. CDR3: CASSRDRGETQFF. The CDR3 DNA follows: TGTGCCAGCAGCCGGGACAGGGGAGAGACCCAGTTCTTC. The chain couples TRBV7-2 to TRBJ2-1; 10 bases are shared with TRBD1. There are 13 residues in the CDR3. The V gene end was trimmed by 5 bases and the J gene end by 13 bases; junction bases not matched to a gene: 8. Per germline, CDR1 SGHTA and CDR2 FQGNSA.

This clonotype was detected only a few times. The J gene is TRBJ1-5, the V gene TRBV27; TRBD1 matches at 7 bases. V dropped 4 bases and J dropped 5; count of bases not matched to a gene: 2. The germline CDR1 and CDR2 sequences are MNHEY and SMNVEV (reference sequence). CDR3 length: 13 residues. CDR3 bases: TGTGCCAGCAGTTGGAGGGGGCATCAGCCCCAGCATTTT. Translating gives CASSWRGHQPQHF.

This chain joins TRBV7-2 and TRBJ2-7; TRBD2 matches at 14 bases. V lost 2 bases and J lost 5; bases outside the gene matches: 2. The CDR3 has 15 amino acids. CDR1 SGHTA and CDR2 FQGNSA come from the germline V gene. CDR3 region: CASSLRTSGRNEQYF. CDR3 nucleotides: TGTGCCAGCAGCTTAAGGACTAGCGGGAGGAACGAGCAGTACTTC.

This chain links TRBV28 with TRBJ1-1; 7 nucleotides line up with TRBD1. The CDR3 sequence is 13 residues long. J lost 5 bases, V lost 6 bases, and 6 bases had no gene match. Germline CDR1 and CDR2: MDHEN and SYDVKM. The DNA of the CDR3 is TGTGCCAGCAGACAACCGGGACAGACTGAAGCTTTCTTT. The encoded protein is CASRQPGQTEAFF.

The chain links TRBV20-1 to TRBJ2-6; D unresolved. Trimming took off 3 bases at V and 1 base at J, with 22 bases between the two ends. CDR3 length equals 19 residues. Germline lookup yields CDR1 DFQATT and CDR2 SNEGSKA (reference sequence). The CDR3: CSAREKARRTISGANVLTF. The CDR3 DNA sequence: TGCAGTGCTAGGGAAAAAGCCAGGAGAACTATTTCTGGGGCCAACGTCCTGACTTTC.

The V and J genes are TRBV7-8 and TRBJ2-7; 7 bases are a match to TRBD2. The J call is uncertain, as TRBJ2-5 better fits the DNA end. From germline, CDR1 is SGHVS and CDR2 FQNEAQ. This CDR3 has 15 amino acids. CDR3 sequence: CASSLDDGRKATQYF. In DNA form, the CDR3 reads TGTGCCAGCAGCTTAGACGACGGGAGGAAAGCGACCCAGTACTTC.

The chain uses TRBV20-1 and TRBJ1-2, with D perhaps TRBD1 (6 bases). There are 14 residues in the CDR3. Germline values: CDR1 DFQATT, CDR2 SNEGSKA (reference sequence). Trimming left V 4 bases short and J 0 bases short, with 12 bases between. CDR3 protein: CSAIRQETNYGYTF. DNA for the CDR3: TGCAGTGCTATCCGACAGGAAACTAACTATGGCTACACCTTC.

The chain employs TRBV4-3 and TRBJ2-3, with TRBD2 matching 11 bases. This CDR3 region has 18 residues. Trimming removed 4 bases from V and 6 bases from J; junction bases left unmatched: 15. Per the germline V gene, CDR1 is LGHNA and CDR2 is YSLEER. CDR3 protein: CASSPGLTSGTLGDTQYF. The CDR3 DNA is TGCGCCAGCAGCCCGGGACTGACTAGCGGGACCCTCGGGGATACGCAGTATTTT.

The chain links TRBV20-1 to TRBJ2-7; 14 bases are shared with TRBD2. Germline loops: CDR1 DFQATT, CDR2 SNEGSKA (reference sequence). This CDR3 contains 14 residues. V shed 4 bases and J 3 bases; nucleotides not matched to a gene: 2. The chain's CDR3 is CSATGLAGGYEQYF. The CDR3 nucleotides are TGCAGTGCTACTGGACTAGCGGGAGGCTACGAGCAGTACTTC.

V and J are TRBV29-1 and TRBJ2-5, with a weak D call TRBD2 (6 bases). Trimming removed 7 bases at V and 3 bases at J, with 21 bases between. This CDR3 has 15 amino acids. CDR1 and CDR2 from the germline V gene are SQVTM and ANQGSEA. The CDR3 sequence: CSAVGWGGNKETQYF. The CDR3 nucleotides read TGCAGCGCTGTAGGGTGGGGCGGGAACAAAGAGACCCAGTACTTC.